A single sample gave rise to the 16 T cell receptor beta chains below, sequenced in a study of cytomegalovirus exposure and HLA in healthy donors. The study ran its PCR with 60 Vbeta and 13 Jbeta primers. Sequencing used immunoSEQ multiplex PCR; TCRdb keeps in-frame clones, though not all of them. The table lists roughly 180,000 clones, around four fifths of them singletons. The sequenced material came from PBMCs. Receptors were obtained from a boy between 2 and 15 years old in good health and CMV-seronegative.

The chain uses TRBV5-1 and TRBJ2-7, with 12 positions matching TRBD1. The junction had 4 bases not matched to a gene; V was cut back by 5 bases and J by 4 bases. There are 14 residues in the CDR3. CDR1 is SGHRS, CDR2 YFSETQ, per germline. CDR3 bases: TGCGCCAGCAGTGGGACAGGGGGCGCGTACGAGCAGTACGTC. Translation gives CASSGTGGAYEQYV.

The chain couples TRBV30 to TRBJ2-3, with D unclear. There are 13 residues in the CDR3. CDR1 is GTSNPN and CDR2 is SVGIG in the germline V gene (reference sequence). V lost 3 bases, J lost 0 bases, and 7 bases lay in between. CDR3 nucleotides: TGTGCCTGGAGGGCTGCTAGCACAGATACGCAGTATTTT. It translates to CAWRAASTDTQYF.

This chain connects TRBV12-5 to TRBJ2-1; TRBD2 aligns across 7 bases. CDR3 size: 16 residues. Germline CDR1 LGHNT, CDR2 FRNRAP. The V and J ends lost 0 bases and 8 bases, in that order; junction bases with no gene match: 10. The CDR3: CASGLVPGGYNHEQFF. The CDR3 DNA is TGTGCTAGTGGTTTGGTACCCGGGGGGTACAATCATGAGCAGTTCTTC.

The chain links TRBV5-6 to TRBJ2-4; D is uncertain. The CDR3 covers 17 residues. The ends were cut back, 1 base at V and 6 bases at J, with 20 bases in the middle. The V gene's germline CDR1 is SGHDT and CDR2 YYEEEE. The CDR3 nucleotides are TGTGCCAGCAGCTTGAGCAATAATAATATTTTTACAAACATTCAGTACTTC. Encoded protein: CASSLSNNNIFTNIQYF.

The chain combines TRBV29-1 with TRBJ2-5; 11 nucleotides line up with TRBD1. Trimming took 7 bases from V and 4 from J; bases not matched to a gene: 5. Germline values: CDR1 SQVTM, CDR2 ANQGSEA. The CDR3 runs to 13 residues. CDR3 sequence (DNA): TGCAGCGCATTCGGACAGGGGGCAGAGACCCAGTACTTC. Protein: CSAFGQGAETQYF. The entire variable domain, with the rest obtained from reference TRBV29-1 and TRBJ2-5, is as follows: SAVISQKPSRDICQRGTSLTIQCQVDSQVTMMFWYRQQPGQSLTLIATANQGSEATYESGFVIDKFPISRPNLTFSTLTVSNMSPEDSSIYLCSAFGQGAETQYFGPGTRLLVL.

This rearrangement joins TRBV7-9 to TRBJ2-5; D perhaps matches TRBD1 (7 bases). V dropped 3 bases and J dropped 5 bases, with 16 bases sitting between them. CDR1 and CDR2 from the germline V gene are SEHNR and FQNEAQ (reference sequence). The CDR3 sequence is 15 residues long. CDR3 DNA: TGTGCCAGCAGCTTTACCAGGGGGGATTGGGAGACCCAGTACTTC. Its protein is CASSFTRGDWETQYF.

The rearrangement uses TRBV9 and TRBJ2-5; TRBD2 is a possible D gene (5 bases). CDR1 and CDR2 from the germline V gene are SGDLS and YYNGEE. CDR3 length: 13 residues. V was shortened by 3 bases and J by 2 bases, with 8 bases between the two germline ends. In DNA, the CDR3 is TGTGCCAGCAGCGGGGGAGTTCAAGAGACCCAGTACTTC. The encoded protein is CASSGGVQETQYF.

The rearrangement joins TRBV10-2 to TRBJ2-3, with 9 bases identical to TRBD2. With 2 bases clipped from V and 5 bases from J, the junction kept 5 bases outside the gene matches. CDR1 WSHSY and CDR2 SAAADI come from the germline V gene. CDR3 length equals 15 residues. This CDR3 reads CASSEGGGVVDTQYF. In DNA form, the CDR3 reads TGCGCCAGCAGTGAGGGCGGGGGGGTTGTAGATACGCAGTATTTT.

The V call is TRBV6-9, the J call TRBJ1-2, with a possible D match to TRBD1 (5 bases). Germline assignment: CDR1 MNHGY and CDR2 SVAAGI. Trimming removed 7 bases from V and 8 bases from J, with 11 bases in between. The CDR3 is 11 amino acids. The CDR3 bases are TGTGCCAGCACGGGGGACTTGGGCTACACCTTC. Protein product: CASTGDLGYTF.

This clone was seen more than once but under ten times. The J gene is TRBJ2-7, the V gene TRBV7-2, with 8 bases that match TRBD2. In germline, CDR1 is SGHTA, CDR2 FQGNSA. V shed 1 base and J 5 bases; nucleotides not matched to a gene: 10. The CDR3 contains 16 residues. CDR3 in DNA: TGTGCCAGCAGCTTAGAAGTGGGACTAGGTACGGACGAGCAGTACTTC. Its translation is CASSLEVGLGTDEQYF.

The chain's CDR3 is CASSLALGGGRDTQYF. In DNA form, the CDR3 reads TGTGCCAGCAGCTTAGCTCTCGGGGGGGGGAGAGATACGCAGTATTTT. J is TRBJ2-3 and V is TRBV7-9; 8 nucleotides align to TRBD2. This CDR3 has 16 residues. The V gene's germline CDR1 is SEHNR and CDR2 FQNEAQ (reference sequence). V gave up 0 bases and J gave up 5 bases; unmatched junction bases: 7.

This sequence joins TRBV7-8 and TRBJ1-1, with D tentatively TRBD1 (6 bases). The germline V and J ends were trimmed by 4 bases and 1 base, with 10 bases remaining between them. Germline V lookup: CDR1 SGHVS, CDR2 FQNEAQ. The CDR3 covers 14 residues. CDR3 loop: CASSSRTANTEAFF. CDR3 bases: TGTGCCAGCAGCTCCAGGACAGCGAACACTGAAGCTTTCTTT.

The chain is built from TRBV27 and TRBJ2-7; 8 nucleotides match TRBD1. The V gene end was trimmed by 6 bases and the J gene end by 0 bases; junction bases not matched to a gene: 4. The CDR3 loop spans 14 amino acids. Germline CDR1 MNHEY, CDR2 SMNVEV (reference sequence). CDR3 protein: CASRATGGSYEQYF. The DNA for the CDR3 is TGTGCCAGCAGAGCTACAGGGGGCTCCTACGAGCAGTACTTC.

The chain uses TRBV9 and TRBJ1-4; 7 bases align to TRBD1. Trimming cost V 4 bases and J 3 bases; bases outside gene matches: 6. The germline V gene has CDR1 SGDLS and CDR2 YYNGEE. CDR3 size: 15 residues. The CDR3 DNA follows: TGTGCCAGCAGCACCCAACAGGGGTCTAATGAAAAACTGTTTTTT. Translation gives CASSTQQGSNEKLFF.

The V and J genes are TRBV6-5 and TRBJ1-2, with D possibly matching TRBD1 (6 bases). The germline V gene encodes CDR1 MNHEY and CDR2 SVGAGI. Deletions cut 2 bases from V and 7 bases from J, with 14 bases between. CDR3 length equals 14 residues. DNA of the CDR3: TGTGCCAGCAGTTACGGGCAGGGGCTCCCTGGCTACACCTTC. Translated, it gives CASSYGQGLPGYTF.

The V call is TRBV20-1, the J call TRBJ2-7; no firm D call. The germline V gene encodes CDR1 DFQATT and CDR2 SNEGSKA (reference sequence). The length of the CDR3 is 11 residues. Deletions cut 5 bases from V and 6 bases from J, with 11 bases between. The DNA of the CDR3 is TGCAGTGCTCGTCTATCTTCCGAGCAGTACTTC. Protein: CSARLSSEQYF.